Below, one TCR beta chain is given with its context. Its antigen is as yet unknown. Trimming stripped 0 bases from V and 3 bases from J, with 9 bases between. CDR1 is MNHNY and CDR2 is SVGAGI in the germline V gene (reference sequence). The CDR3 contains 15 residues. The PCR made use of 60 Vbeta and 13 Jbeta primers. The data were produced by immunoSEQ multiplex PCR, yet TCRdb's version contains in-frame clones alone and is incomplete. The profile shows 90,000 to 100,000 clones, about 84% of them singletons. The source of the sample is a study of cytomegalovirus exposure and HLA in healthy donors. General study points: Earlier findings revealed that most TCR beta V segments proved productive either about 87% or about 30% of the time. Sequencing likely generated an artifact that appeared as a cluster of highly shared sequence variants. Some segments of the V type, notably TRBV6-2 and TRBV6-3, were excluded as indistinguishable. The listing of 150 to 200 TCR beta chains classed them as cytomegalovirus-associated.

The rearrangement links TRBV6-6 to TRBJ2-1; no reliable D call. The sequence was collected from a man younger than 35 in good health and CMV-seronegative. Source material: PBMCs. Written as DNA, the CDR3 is TGTGCCAGCAGTTACTCCGAGAAATTCTACAATGAGCAGTTCTTC. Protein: CASSYSEKFYNEQFF.